Presented here are 11 T cell receptor beta chains from one specimen sequenced in a study of blood T cell repertoires in COVID-19. Sequenced by immunoSEQ multiplex PCR; TCRdb stores in-frame clones only, minus some. Of about 88,000 clones in the sample, roughly 88% were seen once. Input material: peripheral blood. Receptors originate from a woman at least 80 years old with acute or convalescent COVID-19.

The chain is built from TRBV10-2 and TRBJ2-7, with no clear D. The CDR3 covers 13 residues. V was shortened by 4 bases and J by 1 base, with 8 bases between the two germline ends. Germline V gene sequence: CDR1 WSHSY, CDR2 SAAADI. CDR3 nucleotides: TGCGCCAGCAGTGTCATAGCTTCCTACGAGCAGTACTTC. Its translation: CASSVIASYEQYF.

This chain joins TRBV5-1 and TRBJ1-5; D uncertain. The V end was cut by 0 bases, the J end by 9 bases, with 7 bases between. Germline assignment: CDR1 SGHRS and CDR2 YFSETQ. The length of the CDR3 is 12 residues. The CDR3 spells CASSLAGWPQHF. The CDR3 DNA sequence: TGCGCCAGCAGCTTGGCCGGGTGGCCCCAGCATTTT.

The J gene is TRBJ2-3, the V gene TRBV29-1; tentative D call: TRBD1 (5 bases). Trimming pared 6 bases from V and 2 bases from J, leaving 18 bases between. The CDR3 runs to 15 residues. Germline V CDR1 and CDR2: SQVTM, ANQGSEA. This CDR3 is CSVSPHQGHTDTQYF. CDR3 coding DNA: TGCAGCGTGAGCCCCCATCAGGGTCACACAGATACGCAGTATTTT.

V is TRBV5-6 and J is TRBJ1-2; 7 bases agree with TRBD1. The CDR3 runs to 12 residues. V was pared by 4 bases and J by 8 bases, with 5 bases of the junction left unmatched. Germline lookup yields CDR1 SGHDT and CDR2 YYEEEE. CDR3 sequence: CASSIRDSGYTF. Here the CDR3 DNA reads TGTGCCAGCAGCATCCGGGACAGCGGCTACACCTTC.

This clone has more than one count but fewer than ten. This chain uses TRBV7-9 with TRBJ2-1, with 9 positions matching TRBD1. The CDR3 consists of 16 residues. The junction had 9 bases not matched to a gene; V was cut back by 5 bases and J by 4 bases. CDR1 is SEHNR, CDR2 FQNEAQ, per germline (reference sequence). The CDR3 protein is CASSRRPGQGYNEQFF. The CDR3 DNA is TGTGCCAGCAGCCGAAGGCCAGGACAGGGGTACAATGAGCAGTTCTTC. The variable domain in full, completed from reference TRBV7-9 and TRBJ2-1, reads DTGVSQNPRHKITKRGQNVTFRCDPISEHNRLYWYRQTLGQGPEFLTYFQNEAQLEKSRLLSDRFSAERPKGSFSTLEIQRTEQGDSAMYLCASSRRPGQGYNEQFFGPGTRLTVL.

In nucleotides, the CDR3 is TGTGCCAGCAGCACAGGGGGTAAACTGTTTTTT. This translates into CASSTGGKLFF. This chain uses TRBV28 with TRBJ1-4, with 8 bases matching TRBD1. Germline V gene lookup returns CDR1 MDHEN and CDR2 SYDVKM. The CDR3 covers 11 residues. V gave up 6 bases and J gave up 11 bases; unmatched junction bases: 2.

V gene TRBV29-1 combines with J gene TRBJ1-2; tentatively, D is TRBD1 (5 bases). The CDR3 has 15 residues. The germline V gene has CDR1 SQVTM and CDR2 ANQGSEA. V lost 1 base and J lost 4, with 16 bases in between. The CDR3 nucleotides read TGCAGCGTTGAAGTAATGGGGCCGGCGATCTATGGCTACACCTTC. Protein: CSVEVMGPAIYGYTF.

This sequence joins TRBV7-2 and TRBJ1-1, with unresolved D. Looked up from germline, CDR1 is SGHTA and CDR2 is FQGNSA. Trimming took off 1 base at V and 10 bases at J, with 19 bases between the two ends. The CDR3 is made up of 15 amino acids. CDR3 in DNA: TGTGCCAGCAGCTTAGTGGGAGGGCCCGTTAATCGAGCTTTCTTT. It yields the protein CASSLVGGPVNRAFF.

The chain carries TRBV6-5 and TRBJ1-2; D is perhaps TRBD1 (6 bases). This CDR3 contains 16 residues. V was clipped by 2 bases and J by 6 bases, with 19 bases between them. Germline V CDR1 and CDR2: MNHEY, SVGAGI. The DNA for the CDR3 is TGTGCCAGCAGTTACCTGAGACAGGCCTTGGGAAATGGCTACACCTTC. Its translation is CASSYLRQALGNGYTF.

A few counts support this clone. The chain joins TRBV25-1 to TRBJ1-2; the match to TRBD1 covers 8 bases. The CDR3 spans 14 residues. V lost 8 bases, J lost 6 bases, and 11 bases stayed unmatched. CDR1 and CDR2 (germline): MGHDK, SYGVNS. CDR3 sequence (DNA): TGTGCCAGCTCGAGCCAGGGGGCCCTCCATGGCTACACCTTC. Its translation is CASSSQGALHGYTF.

The rearrangement joins TRBV19 to TRBJ2-6; D not resolved. The V and J ends lost 1 base and 0 bases respectively, with 4 bases between them. The CDR3 consists of 15 residues. Looked up from germline, CDR1 is LNHDA and CDR2 is SQIVND (reference sequence). The CDR3 here is CASSIGSSGANVLTF. The CDR3 DNA follows: TGTGCCAGTAGTATAGGTAGCTCTGGGGCCAACGTCCTGACTTTC.